This TCR beta chain originates from a study of cytomegalovirus exposure and HLA in healthy donors. The CDR3 totals 15 residues. Germline V gene sequence: CDR1 MNHNS, CDR2 SASEGT. The junction had 3 bases not matched to a gene; V was cut back by 4 bases and J by 1 base. This clone showed up just once. 13 Jbeta primers and 60 Vbeta primers were used for the PCR. Repertoires were generated with immunoSEQ multiplex PCR, while TCRdb's copy carries only in-frame clones and drops some. The profile shows around 55,000 clones, approximately 80% of them singletons. The material sequenced was PBMCs. This TCR was sampled from a female donor in good health and CMV-seronegative. This chain links TRBV6-1 with TRBJ2-2; 7 nucleotides line up with TRBD1. CDR3 bases: TGTGCCAGCAGTGCCCGACAGGGGAACACCGGGGAGCTGTTTTTT. It translates to CASSARQGNTGELFF.